A single T cell receptor beta chain is shown here with its context. The CDR3 runs to 13 residues. V was cut by 4 bases and J by 7 bases, with 10 bases left in between. The germline CDR1 and CDR2 sequences are LNHDA and SQIVND (reference sequence). Assay: immunoSEQ multiplex PCR; the TCRdb copy retains only in-frame clones and omits some. Here the sample spans 70,000 to 95,000 clones, just under 95% being singletons. The sample comes from a study of T cell changes during pregnancy in multiple sclerosis. The clonotype was recovered from a female donor in good health, enrolled as a control in a pregnancy study. The rearrangement uses TRBV19 and TRBJ2-2; D remains unclear. Material: peripheral blood, obtained in the second trimester of pregnancy. CDR3 in amino acids: CASSTQQDGELFF. The CDR3 DNA reads as TGTGCCAGTAGTACTCAGCAGGACGGGGAGCTGTTTTTT.